This T cell receptor (beta chain) emerged from a study of shared clonotypes between healthy human individuals. Findings and limits, study-wide: Naive subsets tended to show greater estimated richness than memory subsets.

Germline lookup yields CDR1 SGHNT and CDR2 YYREEE (reference sequence). V shed 4 bases, J shed 9 bases, and the junction held 10 bases outside the gene matches. This CDR3 is built from 16 residues. Profiling relied on immunoSEQ multiplex PCR, and the TCRdb table lists in-frame clones only, not all of them. Of 850,000 to 1,200,000 clones listed, around four fifths are singletons. As concerns this clone: The target antigen is unknown.

The gene calls are TRBV5-4 and TRBJ2-1; TRBD2 matches at 13 bases. The clonotype comes from a man between 18 and 29 years old in good health. What was sequenced was memory CD4+ T cells sorted from blood. Subset indicated: CD45RA-negative fraction. CDR3: CASSPGLAGVYGEQFF. Here the CDR3 DNA reads TGTGCCAGCAGCCCAGGACTAGCGGGAGTATATGGTGAGCAGTTCTTC.